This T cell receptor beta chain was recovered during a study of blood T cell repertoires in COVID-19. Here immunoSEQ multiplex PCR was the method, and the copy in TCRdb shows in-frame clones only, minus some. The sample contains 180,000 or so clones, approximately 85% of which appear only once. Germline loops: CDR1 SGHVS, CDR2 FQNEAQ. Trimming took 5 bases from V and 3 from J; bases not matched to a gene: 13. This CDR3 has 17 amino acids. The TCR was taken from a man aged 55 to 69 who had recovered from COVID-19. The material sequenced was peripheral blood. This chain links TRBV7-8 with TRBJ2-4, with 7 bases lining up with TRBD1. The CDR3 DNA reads TGTGCCAGCAGCCAACTCGCCGGGACAGTAGACAAAAACATTCAGTACTTC. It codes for CASSQLAGTVDKNIQYF.